Listed below are T cell receptor beta chains from one sample, sequenced in a study of T-cell memory formation after mild COVID-19. TCRdb itself ran the 5' RACE reads through MiXCR, one entry per CDR3 protein. This sample carries around 210,000 distinct CDR3 sequences, over 9% of them seen once, and the ten largest clones take roughly 4%. The material sequenced was PBMCs or a T cell subset sorted from them (not recorded which). Every receptor here comes from a man younger than 30 who had mild COVID-19 (a few samples of this study predate the infection). Cell type and time point are not known. Each CDR3 is given with its conserved first and last residue. A D gene is named only where the DNA matches it firmly. Clone size is not always given. Where it is, it says once, few, many or a class for expanded clones.

d_call,j_call,clone_size,v_call,cdr3_nt,cdr3_aa
.,TRBJ1-2,.,TRBV25-1,TGTGCCAGCAGTGAGTCCGAGACCTATGGCTACACCTTC,CASSESETYGYTF
.,TRBJ1-1,many,TRBV18,TGTGCCAGCTCGCCCGGACAGTGGAACACTGAAGCTTTCTTT,CASSPGQWNTEAFF
.,TRBJ1-1,.,TRBV12-3/TRBV12-4,TGTGCCAGCACCCCACACGAGAACACTGAAGCTTTCTTT,CASTPHENTEAFF
.,TRBJ1-2,many,TRBV27,TGTGCCAGCACCAAGGACCCGGACAATCATCCGGTCAGCGGTGGCTACACCTTC,CASTKDPDNHPVSGGYTF
.,TRBJ2-4,.,TRBV7-6,TGTGCCAGCAGTCTGTCCTTCGTGACAGTCAAAAACATTCAGTACTTC,CASSLSFVTVKNIQYF
.,TRBJ1-5,many,TRBV30,TGTGCCTGGAGTACAGATACAGGGCTCAATCAGCCCCAGCATTTT,CAWSTDTGLNQPQHF
TRBD2,TRBJ2-2,.,TRBV20-1,TGCAGTGCGGGGACTAGTAGGGCCGGGGAGCTGTTTTTT,CSAGTSRAGELFF
.,TRBJ2-1,.,TRBV4-1,TGCGCCAGCAGCCAAGTCCGGTTGGTCCGCTCCTACAATGAGCAGTTCTTC,CASSQVRLVRSYNEQFF
.,TRBJ1-1,.,TRBV2,TGTGCCAGCAGTGATCAGGAGAACACTGAAGCTTTCTTT,CASSDQENTEAFF
TRBD2,TRBJ2-7,few,TRBV6-6,TGTGCCAGCAGATCCCCGGGACTAGCCTCTTACGAGCAGTACTTC,CASRSPGLASYEQYF
.,TRBJ1-1,.,TRBV5-1,TGCGCCGGAGAAGAAACCAGTGGCTCTAGGTTGACCTTT,CAGEETSGSRLTF
.,TRBJ2-2,few,TRBV11-2,TGTGCCAGCAGCTTGTACGCCGGGGAGCTGTTTTTT,CASSLYAGELFF
TRBD1,TRBJ2-1,few,TRBV24-1,TGTGCCACCAGTGATTATGGGACAGGGAACAATGAGCAGTTCTTC,CATSDYGTGNNEQFF
TRBD1,TRBJ1-4,many,TRBV7-2,TGTGCCAGCAGCATAGAGACAGGGGTTGGTGAAAAACTGTTTTTT,CASSIETGVGEKLFF
TRBD2,TRBJ2-1,.,TRBV6-6,TGTGCCAGCAGTCTTTACCGCGGGGGGGCAACCTCCAATGAGCAGTTCTTC,CASSLYRGGATSNEQFF
TRBD1,TRBJ1-1,many,TRBV7-2,TGTGCCAGCAGCTTGAGGTACGGACAGGGGGCTGAAGCTTTCTTT,CASSLRYGQGAEAFF
TRBD1,TRBJ1-6,few,TRBV7-2,TGTGCCAGCAGCTACAGGGACAGGGGAAATTCACCCCTCCACTTT,CASSYRDRGNSPLHF
.,TRBJ2-7,many,TRBV6-6,TGTGCCAGCAGCTCCGGGACTGAACTTGCGTCCTACGAGCAGTACTTC,CASSSGTELASYEQYF
TRBD1,TRBJ1-2,few,TRBV24-1,TGTGCCACCCACCATGCCGGGACAGGGGGCAGAGCTAACTATGGCTACACCTTC,CATHHAGTGGRANYGYTF
.,TRBJ1-1,.,TRBV6-1,TGTGCCAGCAGCTCCCTGAGGGGTTTAGAAGCTTTCTTT,CASSSLRGLEAFF
TRBD2,TRBJ2-5,few,TRBV12-3/TRBV12-4,TGTGCCAGCAGCCCCGGCGGGCTAGCGGGGGGGCCTGCCGAGACCCAGTACTTC,CASSPGGLAGGPAETQYF
TRBD2,TRBJ2-5,.,TRBV7-8,TGTGCCAGCAGCTTAGGGTCAGCGGGGAGGGAGACCCAGTACTTC,CASSLGSAGRETQYF
.,TRBJ2-7,few,TRBV7-9,TGTGCCAGCAGCGGAGTCAGGCCCCGACCCCACGAGCAGTACTTC,CASSGVRPRPHEQYF
TRBD1,TRBJ1-2,many,TRBV20-1,TGCAGTGCCACGACAGGGAATAACTATGGCTACACCTTC,CSATTGNNYGYTF
.,TRBJ2-6,.,TRBV24-1,TGTGCCGCCAGTGGGGCAGGGCTTGACTCTGGGGCCAACGTCCTGACTTTC,CAASGAGLDSGANVLTF
.,TRBJ1-5,.,TRBV12-3/TRBV12-4,TGTGCCAGCCGCCCCGGACAGATCAATCAGCCCCAGCATTTT,CASRPGQINQPQHF
TRBD2,TRBJ2-5,few,TRBV5-1,TGCGCCAGCAGCTTCGGCGGGGGGGCCGGTGAGACCCAGTACTTC,CASSFGGGAGETQYF
TRBD2,TRBJ2-7,.,TRBV7-2,TGTGCCAGCAGCTTCAATCCCCTCGCGGGGGGCCAAGAGCAGTACTTC,CASSFNPLAGGQEQYF
TRBD2,TRBJ2-1,few,TRBV5-1,TGCGCCAGCAGCCCAACTAGCGGGGTTATTAACTACAATGAGCAGTTCTTC,CASSPTSGVINYNEQFF
.,TRBJ2-5,.,TRBV5-1,TGCGCCAGCAGCTTGACACTAGGACAAGAGACCCAGTACTTC,CASSLTLGQETQYF
.,TRBJ1-5,.,TRBV29-1,TGCAGCGTTGAGGTCGCAGCCGATCAGCCCCAGCATTTT,CSVEVAADQPQHF
TRBD1,TRBJ1-2,few,TRBV18,TGTGCCAGCTCACTCCCGGGACAGGGAATTCGCTACACCTTC,CASSLPGQGIRYTF
.,TRBJ1-4,.,TRBV29-1,TGCAGCGCAGTGGGGGATAATGAAAAACTGTTTTTT,CSAVGDNEKLFF
.,TRBJ1-6,many,TRBV7-2,TGTGCCAGCAGCTTACCGATCAGCTATAATTCACCCCTCCACTTT,CASSLPISYNSPLHF
.,TRBJ1-5,.,TRBV6-2/TRBV6-3,TGTGCCAGCACCTACTGGGGGGATCAGCCCCAGCATTTT,CASTYWGDQPQHF
.,TRBJ2-5,many,TRBV7-9,TGTGCCAGCAGCCTAGTAGCCTCTGGAGAGACCCAGTACTTC,CASSLVASGETQYF
.,TRBJ2-3,few,TRBV7-2,TGTGCCAGCAGCACTGGGGGGGCCGAAGATACGCAGTATTTT,CASSTGGAEDTQYF
.,TRBJ1-1,.,TRBV6-5,TGTGCCAGCAGTTTGTCGGGGGGCGCCATGGTGGGGAACACTGAAGCTTTCTTT,CASSLSGGAMVGNTEAFF
TRBD1,TRBJ1-6,.,TRBV6-5,TGTGCCAGCAAAATAACCGGGACAGGGTCATCTTCACCCCTCCACTTT,CASKITGTGSSSPLHF
.,TRBJ2-5,.,TRBV7-2,TGTGCCAGCAGCCCCAGACAGCCCCCAGGGACCCAGTACTTC,CASSPRQPPGTQYF
.,TRBJ2-5,many,TRBV29-1,TGCAGCGTTGGCCAAGAGACCCAGTACTTC,CSVGQETQYF
.,TRBJ1-4,.,TRBV4-2,TGTGCCAGCAGCCAAGATGAAGGCAGAAAACTGTTTTTT,CASSQDEGRKLFF
.,TRBJ1-2,few,TRBV11-2,TGTGCCAGCAGCTCGATAAGACCAGGGACAGGCTACACCTTC,CASSSIRPGTGYTF
.,TRBJ2-1,few,TRBV15,TGTGCCACCAGCAAGCGAGGAGGCTCCTACAATGAGCAGTTCTTC,CATSKRGGSYNEQFF
.,TRBJ1-1,.,TRBV2,TGTGCCAGCAGCCGGGGGGGAGGAAGGGGCACTGAAGCTTTCTTT,CASSRGGGRGTEAFF
TRBD1,TRBJ1-3,many,TRBV6-6,TGTGCCAGCAGCCTACAGGGGGCTGGAAACACCATATATTTT,CASSLQGAGNTIYF
.,TRBJ1-1,.,TRBV20-1,TGCAGTGCCGCAGGAGGGAGAACTGAAGCTTTCTTT,CSAAGGRTEAFF
TRBD1,TRBJ1-6,.,TRBV2,TGTGCCAGCAGCACCGACAGGGCGCCTTCACCCCTCCACTTT,CASSTDRAPSPLHF